The sequence of this T cell receptor (beta chain) was determined in a study of patients and donors after allogeneic stem cell transplantation. TCRdb re-called the RT-PCR reads through MiXCR, storing one row per CDR3 protein. The sample gives 900,000 to 1,000,000 distinct CDR3 sequences, roughly 18% of which show up once; roughly 6.4% is in the top ten. Sequencing was done on a sample of blood, either unsorted or a sorted T cell fraction (not recorded which). The receptor's source is a human donor who was either an allogeneic HSCT recipient or a stem cell or donor lymphocyte infusion donor (not recorded which). It is not recorded whose cells these are; they may come from a transplant donor.

The chain's CDR3 is CASSLVVRMSGYNEQFF. In DNA form, the CDR3 reads TGCGCCAGCAGCTTGGTAGTACGAATGAGTGGATACAATGAGCAGTTCTTC. The chain has TRBV5-1 and TRBJ2-1, with D uncertain. The CDR3 has 17 amino acids. Germline V gene data show CDR1 as SGHRS and CDR2 as YFSETQ. V was shortened by 0 bases and J by 4 bases, with 17 bases between the two germline ends.